These T cell receptor beta chains were read from a single sample in a study of cytomegalovirus exposure and HLA in healthy donors. This table comes from immunoSEQ multiplex PCR, and its TCRdb copy is limited to in-frame clones, with some not included. In the table there are 110,000 to 150,000 clones, around 10% of which are singletons. The sequenced material came from PBMCs. All receptors come from a male donor in good health and CMV-seronegative. Each CDR3 is given with its conserved first and last residue. A D gene is named only where the DNA matches it firmly. Size is omitted from some rows. Given values are once, few, many or a class for expanded clones.

TRBJ1-1	NA	TRBV6-6	few	TGTGCCAGCAGTTCTCAAAGGACAGCGAACACTGAAGCTTTCTTT	CASSSQRTANTEAFF
TRBJ2-7	TRBD1	TRBV28	few	TGTGCCAGCAGTTTTCCCCAGACAGGGCGCGCCTACGAGCAGTACTTC	CASSFPQTGRAYEQYF
TRBJ1-1	NA	TRBV28	few	TGTGCCAGCAGCCTTCGAGTGAACACTGAAGCTTTCTTT	CASSLRVNTEAFF
TRBJ2-1	NA	TRBV4-1	NA	TGCGCCAGCAGCCAAGATTTAACTACCTACAATGAGCAGTTCTTC	CASSQDLTTYNEQFF
TRBJ1-3	NA	TRBV9	NA	TGTGCCAGCAGCGTAGACGGTGCTTCTGGAAACACCATATATTTT	CASSVDGASGNTIYF
TRBJ1-2	TRBD1	TRBV5-1	few	TGCGCCAGCGGACAACCAGGGGGCACGGGCTACACCTTC	CASGQPGGTGYTF
TRBJ2-3	NA	TRBV5-6	few	TGTGCCAGCAGCTTGTGGGACAAAATCACAGATACGCAGTATTTT	CASSLWDKITDTQYF
TRBJ1-2	TRBD1	TRBV2	few	TGTGCCAGCAGGGACGGGACAGTACTTCTGGCAACCTCAAGCTTC	CASRDGTVLLATSSF
TRBJ2-1	NA	TRBV9	few	TGTGCCAGCAGCGTAGGCATGTTCGGGGGCTCCTACAATGAGCAGTTCTTC	CASSVGMFGGSYNEQFF
TRBJ2-2	NA	TRBV5-1	NA	TGCGCCAGCAGCTTGGGGCGGACATCAGGCACCGGGGAGCTGTTTTTT	CASSLGRTSGTGELFF
TRBJ2-5	NA	TRBV10-3	few	TGTGCCATCAGACGTGAGGGTACGCAGACCCAGTACTTC	CAIRREGTQTQYF
TRBJ2-7	NA	TRBV7-9	few	TGTGCCAGCAGCCTACTCCCTGCCAGGGTCTACGAGCAGTACTTC	CASSLLPARVYEQYF
TRBJ2-7	TRBD2	TRBV7-2	NA	TGTGCCAGCAGTCTAGCGGGCTCCTCCTACGAGCAGTACTTC	CASSLAGSSYEQYF
TRBJ2-7	NA	TRBV28	NA	TGTGCCAGCAGTTTGTCCGGACAATTTTCCTACGAGCAGTACTTC	CASSLSGQFSYEQYF
TRBJ2-2	TRBD2	TRBV19	NA	TGTGCCAGTAGTACCTCTAGCGGGACGAACACCGGGGAGCTGTTTTTT	CASSTSSGTNTGELFF
TRBJ1-4	NA	TRBV5-6	NA	TGTGCCAGCACCTCGGGGTTTGATGAAAAGCTGTTTTTT	CASTSGFDEKLFF
TRBJ1-2	NA	TRBV9	NA	TGTGCCAGCAGCGTAGTCTCGGGGGGCCGGAACTATGGCTACACCTTC	CASSVVSGGRNYGYTF
TRBJ2-1	NA	TRBV9	NA	TGTGCCAGCACCACAGGCGGGAACTCCTACAATGAGCAGTTCTTC	CASTTGGNSYNEQFF
TRBJ2-7	NA	TRBV21-1	NA	TGTGCCAGCAGCAAAACTAGCGGGTCGATCGCCTACGTGGAGCAGTACTTC	CASSKTSGSIAYVEQYF
TRBJ2-5	NA	TRBV30	NA	TGTGCCTGGAGTGTATTTGGACGGGAGCAAGAGACCCAGTACTTC	CAWSVFGREQETQYF
TRBJ2-5	NA	TRBV28	NA	TGTGCCAGCAGTTTATCCGTGTACCAAGAGACCCAGTACTTC	CASSLSVYQETQYF
TRBJ1-6	TRBD1	TRBV28	NA	TGTGCCAGCAGTGCATACAGGGGAGATAATTCACCCCTCCACTTT	CASSAYRGDNSPLHF
TRBJ1-1	TRBD1	TRBV5-1	NA	TGCGCCAGCAGCTTGGCCGGGACAGGGAACACTGAAGCTTTCTTT	CASSLAGTGNTEAFF
TRBJ2-1	TRBD1	TRBV7-2	few	TGTGCCAGCAGCTTACAAGGGGGCGATGAGCAGTTCTTC	CASSLQGGDEQFF
TRBJ1-6	NA	TRBV14	NA	TGTGCCAGCAGCCACGGGGAGGGGATTAATTCACCCCTCCACTTT	CASSHGEGINSPLHF
TRBJ2-6	TRBD1	TRBV10-3	NA	TGTGCCATCAGTGGGGACAGGACCAACCATGGGGCCAACGTCCTGACTTTC	CAISGDRTNHGANVLTF
TRBJ1-1	TRBD1	TRBV6-5	NA	TGTGCCAGCCAGGGGACAGGGCTGAACACTGAAGCTTTCTTT	CASQGTGLNTEAFF
TRBJ2-5	NA	TRBV19	few	TGTGCCAGTAGTATTGATGAGGCAGGGCGGGGGCCGGAGACCCAGTACTTC	CASSIDEAGRGPETQYF
TRBJ2-7	TRBD1	TRBV5-8	few	TGTGCCAGCAGCCTACCGGGACAGGGGTACGAGCAGTACTTC	CASSLPGQGYEQYF
TRBJ1-1	NA	TRBV30	NA	TGTGCCTGGACAGACAGCTTGAACACTGAAGCTTTCTTT	CAWTDSLNTEAFF
TRBJ2-1	TRBD2	TRBV2	NA	TGTGCCAGCAGGGATAGCGGGTACAATGAGCAGTTCTTC	CASRDSGYNEQFF
TRBJ1-1	NA	TRBV4-1	few	TGCGCCAGCAGCGCCAGGGGCAGAGATAACACTGAAGCTTTCTTT	CASSARGRDNTEAFF
TRBJ2-7	TRBD2	TRBV11-2	NA	TGTGCCAGCAGCACCGCTAGCGGGAGTTACTACGAGCAGTACTTC	CASSTASGSYYEQYF
TRBJ1-1	NA	TRBV5-6	few	TGTGCCAGCAGCGTGGCTCCGGTCTCTGAAGCTTTCTTT	CASSVAPVSEAFF
TRBJ1-2	TRBD1	TRBV4-3	few	TGCGCCAGCAGCCTAGAGACAGGGTATGATGGCTACACCTTC	CASSLETGYDGYTF
TRBJ1-5	TRBD1	TRBV6-5	few	TGTGCCAGCACCCTAGGGGACAGAAATCAGCCCCAGCATTTT	CASTLGDRNQPQHF
TRBJ2-3	NA	TRBV4-3	NA	TGCGCCAGCAGCCAAATTCGGGTCTTAGATACGCAGTATTTT	CASSQIRVLDTQYF
TRBJ2-5	TRBD2	TRBV5-1	NA	TGCGCCAGCAGCTTGGGCGGCGGGGGGGCCGAGACCCAGTACTTC	CASSLGGGGAETQYF
TRBJ2-1	TRBD2	TRBV2	few	TGTGCCAGCAGTGAAGCTCGCGGCCTAGCGGGGCGGAATGAGCAGTTCTTC	CASSEARGLAGRNEQFF
TRBJ1-2	NA	TRBV6-5	few	TGTGCCAGCACGGCCATCCCCAGGGGAGCCTATGGCTACACCTTC	CASTAIPRGAYGYTF